Listed below are T cell receptor beta chains from one sample, sequenced in a study of post-analysis software for immune sequencing data. One entry per CDR3 protein results from TCRdb running MiXCR on the PCR reads. The table records 550,000 to 700,000 distinct CDR3 sequences, 44% of them present only once. Sequences were obtained from blood. These receptor sequences come from a girl aged 10 to 17 with multiple sclerosis. The CDR3 runs from the conserved cysteine through the conserved F or W.

length	V	CDR3
15	TRBV7-9	CASSWTGASSYEQYF
15	TRBV10-3	CAIRIPGQGSNEQFF
14	TRBV12-3/TRBV12-4	CASIQAASNQPQHF
14	TRBV5-5	CASSFWPLQETQYF
17	TRBV20-1	CSASKTGVRLTNTEAFF
14	TRBV20-1	CSARDNRGKETQYF
13	TRBV6-5	CASIQMGNTEAFF
14	TRBV7-9	CASSDTGAYQPQHF
14	TRBV24-1	CATSDLRGTDTQYF
16	TRBV20-1	CSARDGTSGGASEQFF
14	TRBV5-8	CASSFRGASWEQYF
19	TRBV3-1	CASSQQGRGGLAGQETQYF
16	TRBV13	CASSKGLGQGSYEQYF
14	TRBV20-1	CSAREARGTQPQHF
14	TRBV11-3	CASSLSSSRNEQFF
16	TRBV4-1	CASSQGLQARRDEQYF
15	TRBV7-9	CASSSEGGTLYEQYF
15	TRBV2	CASQNSGAWGYEQYF
12	TRBV5-1	CASSLEADGYTF
15	TRBV12-3/TRBV12-4	CASSPPRGLPDTQYF
14	TRBV29-1	CSVEGQRRNTEAFF
16	TRBV7-9	CASSSSPGTGGDEQFF
15	TRBV5-6	CASSLVLGSGFEQYF
13	TRBV20-1	CSAPGQGDTEAFF
16	TRBV27	CASSFGDHSSYNEQFF
14	TRBV27	CASSMGARTDTQYF
16	TRBV12-3/TRBV12-4	CASSPRGRLRTDVQYF
14	TRBV18	CASSLQGPNQPQHF
14	TRBV5-1	CASSLGFGPETQYF
16	TRBV6-5	CASSYGYRGAGETQYF
14	TRBV20-1	CSARQGYGSYEQYF
15	TRBV5-1	CASSAHRTSGYEQYF
13	TRBV29-1	CSVVNRGLNEQFF
15	TRBV5-1	CASSSEGPGPNEQYF
13	TRBV27	CASSLRQDTTQYF
17	TRBV13	CASSTLTGSSGANVLTF
15	TRBV12-3/TRBV12-4	CASTPLAVSYNEQFF
17	TRBV24-1	CATSDSDRGYLNYGYTF
18	TRBV20-1	CSARDFAGGDGGSYEQYF